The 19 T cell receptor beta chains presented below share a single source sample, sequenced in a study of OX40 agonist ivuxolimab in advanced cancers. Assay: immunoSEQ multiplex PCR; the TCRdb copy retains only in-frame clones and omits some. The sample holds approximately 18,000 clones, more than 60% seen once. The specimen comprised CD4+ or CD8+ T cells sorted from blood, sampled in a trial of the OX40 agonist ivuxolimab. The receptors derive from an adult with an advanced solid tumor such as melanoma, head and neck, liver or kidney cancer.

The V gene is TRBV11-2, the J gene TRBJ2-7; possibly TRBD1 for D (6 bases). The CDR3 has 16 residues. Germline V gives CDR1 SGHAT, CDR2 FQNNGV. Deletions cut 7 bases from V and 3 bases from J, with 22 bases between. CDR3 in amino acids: CASNPDSPGMGYEQYF. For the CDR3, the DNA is TGTGCCAGCAACCCGGACAGCCCAGGGATGGGCTACGAGCAGTACTTC.

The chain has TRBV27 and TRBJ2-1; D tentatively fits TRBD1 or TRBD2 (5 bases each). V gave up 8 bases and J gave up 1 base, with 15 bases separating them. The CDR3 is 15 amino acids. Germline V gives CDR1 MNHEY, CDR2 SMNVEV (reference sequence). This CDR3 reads CASRYEGRSYNEQFF. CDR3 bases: TGTGCCAGCCGTTACGAGGGGCGTTCCTACAATGAGCAGTTCTTC.

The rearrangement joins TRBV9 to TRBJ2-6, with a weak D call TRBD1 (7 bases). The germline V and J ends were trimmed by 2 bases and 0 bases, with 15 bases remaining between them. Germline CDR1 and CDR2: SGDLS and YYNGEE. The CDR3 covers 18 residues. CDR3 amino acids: CASSVEGAHPSGANVLTF. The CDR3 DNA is TGTGCCAGCAGCGTGGAGGGGGCCCACCCCTCTGGGGCCAACGTCCTGACTTTC.

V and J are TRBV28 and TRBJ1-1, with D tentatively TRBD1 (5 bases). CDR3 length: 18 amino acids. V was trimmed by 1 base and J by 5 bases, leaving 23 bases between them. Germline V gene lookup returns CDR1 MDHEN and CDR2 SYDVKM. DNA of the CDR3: TGTGCCAGCAGTTTATACGAGGGCCCCGGGCCCCAGGGAACTGAAGCTTTCTTT. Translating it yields CASSLYEGPGPQGTEAFF.

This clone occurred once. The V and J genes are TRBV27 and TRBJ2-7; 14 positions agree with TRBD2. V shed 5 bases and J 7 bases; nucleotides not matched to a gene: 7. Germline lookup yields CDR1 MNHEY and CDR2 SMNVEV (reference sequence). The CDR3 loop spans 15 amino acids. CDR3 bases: TGTGCCAGCAGTCTTGGGACTAGCGGGAGTGAGGAGCAGTACTTC. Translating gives CASSLGTSGSEEQYF.

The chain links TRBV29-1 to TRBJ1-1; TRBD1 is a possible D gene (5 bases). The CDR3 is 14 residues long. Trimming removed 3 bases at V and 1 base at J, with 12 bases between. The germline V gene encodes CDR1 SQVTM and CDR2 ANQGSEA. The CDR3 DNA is TGCAGCGTTGAGGACACTCGACAGAACACTGAAGCTTTCTTT. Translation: CSVEDTRQNTEAFF.

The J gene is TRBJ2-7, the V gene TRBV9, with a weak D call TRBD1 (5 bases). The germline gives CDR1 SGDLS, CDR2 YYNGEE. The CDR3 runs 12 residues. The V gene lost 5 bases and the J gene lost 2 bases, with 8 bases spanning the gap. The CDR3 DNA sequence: TGTGCCAGCAGTTTCAGGGCCTACGAGCAGTACTTC. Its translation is CASSFRAYEQYF.

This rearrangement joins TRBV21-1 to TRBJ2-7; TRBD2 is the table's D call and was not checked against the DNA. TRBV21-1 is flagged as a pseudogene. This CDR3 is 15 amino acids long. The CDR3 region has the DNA TGTGCCAGCAGCTCTTTACTAGCGGGAGAGCACGAGCAGTACTTC. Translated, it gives CASSSLLAGEHEQYF.

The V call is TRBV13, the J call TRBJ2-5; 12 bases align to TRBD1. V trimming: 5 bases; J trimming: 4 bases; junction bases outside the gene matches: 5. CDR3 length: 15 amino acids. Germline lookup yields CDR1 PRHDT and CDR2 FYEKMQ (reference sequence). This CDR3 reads CASSAGQGAGETQYF. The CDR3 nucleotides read TGTGCCAGCAGCGCGGGACAGGGGGCCGGAGAGACCCAGTACTTC.

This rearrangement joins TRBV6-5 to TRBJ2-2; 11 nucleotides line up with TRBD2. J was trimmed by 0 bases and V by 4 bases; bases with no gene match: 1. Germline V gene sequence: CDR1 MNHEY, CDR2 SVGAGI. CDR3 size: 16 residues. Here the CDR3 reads CASSSGLAANTGELFF. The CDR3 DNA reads TGTGCCAGCAGTTCGGGACTAGCGGCGAACACCGGGGAGCTGTTTTTT.

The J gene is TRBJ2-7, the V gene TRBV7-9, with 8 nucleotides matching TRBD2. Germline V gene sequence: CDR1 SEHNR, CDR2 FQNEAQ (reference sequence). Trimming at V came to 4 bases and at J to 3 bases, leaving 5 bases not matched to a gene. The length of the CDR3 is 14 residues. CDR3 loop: CASSSERENYEQYF. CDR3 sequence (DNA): TGTGCCAGCAGCTCAGAGCGGGAGAACTACGAGCAGTACTTC.

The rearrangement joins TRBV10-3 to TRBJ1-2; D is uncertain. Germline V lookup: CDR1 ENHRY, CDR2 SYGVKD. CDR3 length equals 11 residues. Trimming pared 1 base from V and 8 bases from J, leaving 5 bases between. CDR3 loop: CAISEFTGYTF. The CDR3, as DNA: TGTGCCATCAGTGAGTTTACGGGCTACACCTTC.

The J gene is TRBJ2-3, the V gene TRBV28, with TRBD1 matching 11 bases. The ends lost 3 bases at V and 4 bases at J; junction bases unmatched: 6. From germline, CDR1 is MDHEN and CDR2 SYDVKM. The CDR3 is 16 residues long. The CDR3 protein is CASSFTGTGGADTQYF. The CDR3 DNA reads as TGTGCCAGCAGTTTCACCGGGACAGGGGGAGCAGATACGCAGTATTTT. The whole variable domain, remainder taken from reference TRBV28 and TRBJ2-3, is DVKVTQSSRYLVKRTGEKVFLECVQDMDHENMFWYRQDPGLGLRLIYFSYDVKMKEKGDIPEGYSVSREKKERFSLILESASTNQTSMYLCASSFTGTGGADTQYFGPGTRLTVL.

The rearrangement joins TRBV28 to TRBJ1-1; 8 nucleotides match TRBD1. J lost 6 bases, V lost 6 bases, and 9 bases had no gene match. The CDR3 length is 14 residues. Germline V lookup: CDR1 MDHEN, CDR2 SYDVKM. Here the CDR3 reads CASSPPHRGAEAFF. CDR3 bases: TGTGCCAGCAGCCCCCCCCACAGGGGGGCTGAAGCTTTCTTT.

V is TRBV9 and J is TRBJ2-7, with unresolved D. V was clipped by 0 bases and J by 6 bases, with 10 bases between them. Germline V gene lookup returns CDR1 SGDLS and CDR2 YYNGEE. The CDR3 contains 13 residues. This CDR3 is CASSVDVGPEQYF. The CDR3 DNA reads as TGTGCCAGCAGCGTAGATGTAGGGCCCGAGCAGTACTTC.

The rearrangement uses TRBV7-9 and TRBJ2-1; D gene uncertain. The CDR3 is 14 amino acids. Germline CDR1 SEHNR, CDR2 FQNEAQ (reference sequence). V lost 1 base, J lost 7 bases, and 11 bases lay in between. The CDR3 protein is CASSLEAVLNEQFF. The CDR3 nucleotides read TGTGCCAGCAGCTTAGAAGCTGTCTTGAATGAGCAGTTCTTC.

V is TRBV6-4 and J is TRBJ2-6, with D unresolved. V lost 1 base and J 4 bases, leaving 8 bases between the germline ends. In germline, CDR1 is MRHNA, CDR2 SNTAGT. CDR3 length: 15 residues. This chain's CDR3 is CASSDLGSGANVLTF. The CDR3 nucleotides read TGTGCCAGCAGTGACTTGGGGTCGGGGGCCAACGTCCTGACTTTC.

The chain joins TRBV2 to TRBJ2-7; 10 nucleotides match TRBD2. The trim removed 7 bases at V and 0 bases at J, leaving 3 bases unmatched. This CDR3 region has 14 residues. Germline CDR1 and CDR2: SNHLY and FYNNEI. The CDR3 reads CASTLAGGSYEQYF. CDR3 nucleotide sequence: TGTGCCAGCACTTTAGCGGGAGGCTCCTACGAGCAGTACTTC. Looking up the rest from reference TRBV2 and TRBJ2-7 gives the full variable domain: EPEVTQTPSHQVTQMGQEVILRCVPISNHLYFYWYRQILGQKVEFLVSFYNNEISEKSEIFDDQFSVERPDGSNFTLKIRSTKLEDSAMYFCASTLAGGSYEQYFGPGTRLTVT.

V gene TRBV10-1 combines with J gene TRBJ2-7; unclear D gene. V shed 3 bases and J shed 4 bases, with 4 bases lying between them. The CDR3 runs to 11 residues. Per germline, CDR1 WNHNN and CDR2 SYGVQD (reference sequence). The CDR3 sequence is CASSDNYEQYF. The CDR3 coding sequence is TGCGCCAGCAGTGACAATTACGAGCAGTACTTC.